The present T cell receptor (beta chain) was sequenced within a study of radiotherapy plus CTLA-4 blockade in lung cancer. The wider study: Objective response rate was roughly 19%; disease control rate, about 31%.

The method was immunoSEQ multiplex PCR; TCRdb's version includes in-frame clones alone and lacks a portion of them. The profile shows 81,000 or so clones, around 78% of them singletons. Findings of the study overall: Best predicting response, reportedly, were early blood T cell clone dynamics, with interferon-beta. Radiotherapy with ipilimumab was followed by blood expansion of tumor-derived clones.

Those with chemo-refractory metastatic non-small-cell lung cancer were treated with focal radiation combined with CTLA-4 blockade using ipilimumab. The CDR3 is 15 amino acids. J gave up 1 base and V 6 bases, and 8 bases lay outside the gene matches. Germline assignment: CDR1 MNHNS and CDR2 SASEGT. Comment on this clone: What it binds is unknown.

The chain is built from TRBV6-1 and TRBJ1-1; 7 nucleotides match TRBD1. This receptor was identified in a human donor with non-small cell lung cancer whose response to radiotherapy plus ipilimumab could not be evaluated. Some clones in this sample may be carry-over from other donors' samples. The sequences come from peripheral blood, collected from a patient treated with radiotherapy plus ipilimumab. The CDR3 spells CASRSDYRGNTEAFF. The CDR3 DNA follows: TGTGCCAGCAGATCGGATTACAGGGGGAACACTGAAGCTTTCTTT.